A single sample gave rise to the 27 T cell receptor beta chains below, sequenced in a study of blood T cell repertoires in COVID-19. Profiling relied on immunoSEQ multiplex PCR, and the TCRdb table lists in-frame clones only, not all of them. The table shows roughly 240,000 clones, with more than 65% occurring only once. The specimen sequenced was peripheral blood. The source of these receptors is a man in his forties who had recovered from COVID-19.

V usage is TRBV9 and J usage is TRBJ2-5, with D possibly matching TRBD1 (6 bases). With 0 bases removed from V and 1 base from J, the gap between germline ends came to 16 bases. CDR3 size: 17 residues. CDR1 SGDLS and CDR2 YYNGEE come from the germline V gene. CDR3 loop: CASSVGQRGSGQETQYF. The CDR3 region has the DNA TGTGCCAGCAGCGTAGGCCAAAGGGGGTCGGGCCAAGAGACCCAGTACTTC.

The rearrangement links TRBV7-9 to TRBJ2-2; TRBD1 aligns across 9 bases. V shed 3 bases and J 2 bases; nucleotides not matched to a gene: 10. The germline CDR1 and CDR2 sequences are SEHNR and FQNEAQ (reference sequence). The CDR3 contains 18 residues. CDR3 residues: CASSFAIGQGINTGELFF. The CDR3 DNA reads as TGTGCCAGCAGCTTTGCTATAGGACAGGGGATAAACACCGGGGAGCTGTTTTTT.

The chain carries TRBV27 and TRBJ2-2; 7 bases align to TRBD1. Germline assignment: CDR1 MNHEY and CDR2 SMNVEV (reference sequence). V lost 5 bases, J lost 2 bases, and 11 bases stayed unmatched. The CDR3 length is 17 residues. The CDR3 spells CASSKIHGTENTGELFF. The CDR3 DNA follows: TGTGCCAGCAGTAAAATTCACGGGACAGAAAACACCGGGGAGCTGTTTTTT.

The gene calls are TRBV5-1 and TRBJ2-5; TRBD1 aligns across 8 bases. CDR1 SGHRS and CDR2 YFSETQ come from the germline V gene. This CDR3 is 13 amino acids long. V shed 7 bases and J 0 bases; nucleotides not matched to a gene: 2. CDR3 coding DNA: TGCGCCAGCCGACAGGGGTACCAAGAGACCCAGTACTTC. It yields the protein CASRQGYQETQYF.

The V and J genes are TRBV29-1 and TRBJ2-2; TRBD2 might be the D (5 bases). The CDR3 has 14 amino acids. CDR1 SQVTM and CDR2 ANQGSEA come from the germline V gene. V lost 6 bases and J 5 bases, leaving 16 bases between the germline ends. CDR3 bases: TGCAGCGTACCCACGAGGACGGGGACCGGGGAGCTGTTTTTT. Residues: CSVPTRTGTGELFF.

J is TRBJ1-6 and V is TRBV25-1, with D tentatively TRBD1 (6 bases). This CDR3 has 15 amino acids. In germline, CDR1 is MGHDK, CDR2 SYGVNS. Trimming left V 9 bases short and J 7 bases short, with 19 bases between. CDR3 in DNA: TGTGCCAGTAGGGGGGGCCTCGGGGAGAATTCACCCCTCCACTTT. Protein: CASRGGLGENSPLHF.

The V gene is TRBV19, the J gene TRBJ1-2; 7 nucleotides line up with TRBD1. The V and J ends lost 11 bases and 10 bases, in that order; junction bases with no gene match: 19. The CDR3 spans 14 residues. Germline assignment: CDR1 LNHDA and CDR2 SQIVND (reference sequence). The CDR3 DNA follows: TGTGCCTCTCGTCGAGAAGGGACAGAAGAAGACTACACCTTC. It specifies CASRREGTEEDYTF.

This clone was observed a handful of times. This chain links TRBV3-1 (or the pseudogene TRBV3-2) with TRBJ1-2; TRBD1 might be the D (5 bases). The germline V gene has CDR1 LGHDT and CDR2 YNNKEL (reference sequence). The CDR3 consists of 12 residues. V lost 3 bases, J lost 8 bases, and 10 bases lay in between. The CDR3 is CASSHGRGGYTF. DNA of the CDR3: TGTGCCAGCAGCCACGGGAGGGGAGGCTACACCTTC.

The CDR3 loop is CASSGTMTGGGYEQYF. The DNA for the CDR3 is TGTGCCAGTAGTGGGACTATGACGGGAGGAGGCTACGAGCAGTACTTC. J is TRBJ2-7 and V is TRBV19; 7 nucleotides match TRBD2. The CDR3 loop spans 16 amino acids. With 5 bases clipped from V and 3 bases from J, the junction kept 13 bases outside the gene matches. Per germline, CDR1 LNHDA and CDR2 SQIVND (reference sequence).

This clone has a count of ten or more. Other DNA sequences in the same sample also yield this CDR3. This chain uses TRBV7-2 with TRBJ2-7; 9 bases align to TRBD2. This CDR3 contains 15 residues. Germline assignment: CDR1 SGHTA and CDR2 FQGNSA. Trimming took 5 bases from V and 4 from J; bases not matched to a gene: 9. Here the CDR3 DNA reads TGTGCCAGCAGCCTTAGGGCAAGCGGGGGGTACGAGCAGTACTTC. It yields the protein CASSLRASGGYEQYF.

V and J are TRBV7-8 and TRBJ1-2, with TRBD1 as a possible D gene (5 bases). The V end was cut by 5 bases, the J end by 4 bases, with 8 bases between. The CDR3 contains 12 residues. Germline CDR1 and CDR2: SGHVS and FQNEAQ. The CDR3 coding sequence is TGTGCCAGCAGCCGGGGCCCCTATGGCTACACCTTC. It codes for CASSRGPYGYTF.

The genes are TRBV7-2 and TRBJ1-2; TRBD1 is a possible D gene (5 bases). This CDR3 contains 13 residues. V lost 5 bases and J 2 bases, leaving 9 bases between the germline ends. Per germline, CDR1 SGHTA and CDR2 FQGNSA. As DNA, the CDR3 is TGTGCCAGCAGCGCCGACAGCAACTATGGCTACACCTTC. It is translated as CASSADSNYGYTF.

The gene calls are TRBV27 and TRBJ2-2; the D gene is possibly TRBD2 (5 bases). The CDR3 totals 16 residues. Germline V CDR1 and CDR2: MNHEY, SMNVEV (reference sequence). The V end lost 6 bases, the J end lost 5 bases, and 19 bases lay between the germline ends. The CDR3 nucleotides are TGTGCCAGCAGCCGAGGGCCAGGATCGGGAACCGGGGAGCTGTTTTTT. Translated: CASSRGPGSGTGELFF.

Only one count was recorded for this clone. The chain links TRBV5-5 to TRBJ1-2; the D is unclear. CDR1 is SGHKS, CDR2 YYEKEE, per germline (reference sequence). The CDR3 has 14 residues. Trimming stripped 0 bases from V and 2 bases from J, with 8 bases between. CDR3 sequence reads: CASSLVAANYGYTF. Here the CDR3 DNA reads TGTGCCAGCAGCTTGGTGGCGGCAAACTATGGCTACACCTTC. The full variable domain, in which reference TRBV5-5 and TRBJ1-2 provide the parts outside the CDR3, is DAGVTQSPTHLIKTRGQQVTLRCSPISGHKSVSWYQQVLGQGPQFIFQYYEKEERGRGNFPDRFSARQFPNYSSELNVNALLLGDSALYLCASSLVAANYGYTFGSGTRLTVV.

The chain employs TRBV30 and TRBJ1-2; 10 bases are shared with TRBD1. Germline loops: CDR1 GTSNPN, CDR2 SVGIG (reference sequence). The V segment lost 4 bases and the J segment 6 bases; nucleotides outside the gene matches: 5. The CDR3 loop spans 13 amino acids. The CDR3 here is CAWTPGQGNGYTF. The DNA for the CDR3 is TGTGCCTGGACTCCGGGACAGGGGAATGGCTACACCTTC.

This clone was counted between two and nine times. V and J are TRBV2 and TRBJ1-3; D gene unclear. Germline V gene data show CDR1 as SNHLY and CDR2 as FYNNEI. V shed 6 bases and J shed 0 bases, with 9 bases lying between them. CDR3 length equals 14 residues. DNA of the CDR3: TGTGCCAGCAGGCCGGTCCTCTCTGGAAACACCATATATTTT. This encodes CASRPVLSGNTIYF.

This rearrangement joins TRBV11-3 to TRBJ1-1, with 7 bases lining up with TRBD1. Trimming cost V 3 bases and J 1 base; bases outside gene matches: 5. The CDR3 totals 15 residues. The germline V gene encodes CDR1 SGHNT and CDR2 YENEEA. In DNA, the CDR3 is TGTGCCAGCAGCTTCCGACAGGGCGGGAACACTGAAGCTTTCTTT. It codes for CASSFRQGGNTEAFF.

This chain uses TRBV10-3 with TRBJ2-3, with 7 bases identical to TRBD1. This CDR3 region has 15 residues. Germline V gene sequence: CDR1 ENHRY, CDR2 SYGVKD. V lost 7 bases and J lost 1; bases outside the gene matches: 8. The CDR3 DNA reads as TGTGCCATCAATCCGACAGGGACAGGCACAGATACGCAGTATTTT. Residues: CAINPTGTGTDTQYF.

The chain is built from TRBV7-2 and TRBJ2-2, with a weak D call TRBD2 (6 bases). CDR1 SGHTA and CDR2 FQGNSA come from the germline V gene. The CDR3 has 14 residues. V was clipped by 5 bases and J by 4 bases, with 11 bases between them. The DNA for the CDR3 is TGTGCCAGCAGCCGGAGACTAGTCACCGGGGAGCTGTTTTTT. Protein sequence: CASSRRLVTGELFF.

This sequence joins TRBV6-5 and TRBJ1-1; a possible D gene is TRBD1 (6 bases). V dropped 6 bases and J dropped 11 bases, with 13 bases sitting between them. This CDR3 has 11 residues. Germline CDR1 is MNHEY and CDR2 is SVGAGI. The CDR3 spells CASRVNREAFF. In DNA, the CDR3 is TGTGCCAGCAGGGTCAACAGGGAGGCTTTCTTT.

This chain joins TRBV3-1 (or the pseudogene TRBV3-2) and TRBJ2-3, with a tentative D call TRBD2 (6 bases). Looked up from germline, CDR1 is LGHDT and CDR2 is YNNKEL (reference sequence). V lost 1 base to trimming and J lost 8 bases, with 19 bases between them. The CDR3 totals 16 residues. This CDR3 is CASSQGGAGLAGTQYF. CDR3 sequence (DNA): TGTGCCAGCAGCCAAGGAGGAGCGGGCCTAGCAGGTACGCAGTATTTT.

This chain joins TRBV7-2 and TRBJ2-7, with D possibly being TRBD1 (6 bases). This CDR3 comprises 14 residues. The V gene's germline CDR1 is SGHTA and CDR2 FQGNSA. V was shortened by 1 base and J by 6 bases, with 13 bases between the two germline ends. The CDR3 DNA reads as TGTGCCAGCAGCTTAGGTCCAGGGGTCTCCGAGCAGTACTTC. It translates to CASSLGPGVSEQYF.

V and J are TRBV5-1 and TRBJ2-1; 9 nucleotides line up with TRBD2. Unmatched junction bases numbered 5, after V lost 2 bases and J lost 5 bases. Germline CDR1 SGHRS, CDR2 YFSETQ. The CDR3 sequence is 15 residues long. In DNA, the CDR3 is TGCGCCAGCAGCTTCCGCAGCGGGGGGAACAATGAGCAGTTCTTC. Translating it yields CASSFRSGGNNEQFF.

This chain joins TRBV2 and TRBJ2-3; TRBD2 agrees at 9 bases. The CDR3 is made up of 14 amino acids. Looked up from germline, CDR1 is SNHLY and CDR2 is FYNNEI. Trimming removed 5 bases from V and 2 bases from J; junction bases left unmatched: 2. CDR3 sequence (DNA): TGTGCCAGCAGTATAGCGGGGGTCACAGATACGCAGTATTTT. Translating gives CASSIAGVTDTQYF.

The chain recombines TRBV2 with TRBJ1-6; D not certain. The CDR3 loop spans 16 amino acids. The germline V gene encodes CDR1 SNHLY and CDR2 FYNNEI. With 1 base removed from V and 0 bases from J, the gap between germline ends came to 7 bases. In DNA form, the CDR3 reads TGTGCCAGCAGTGAAGGGGAGAGCTCCTATAATTCACCCCTCCACTTT. Protein: CASSEGESSYNSPLHF.

The chain is built from TRBV6-5 and TRBJ1-2, with D unresolved. V gave up 0 bases and J gave up 4 bases, with 12 bases separating them. There are 15 residues in the CDR3. Per the germline V gene, CDR1 is MNHEY and CDR2 is SVGAGI. The CDR3 spells CASSYSRIDAYGYTF. The CDR3 DNA reads as TGTGCCAGCAGTTACTCGCGAATAGATGCCTATGGCTACACCTTC.

The genes are TRBV7-2 and TRBJ2-7; perhaps TRBD2 as D (6 bases). From germline, CDR1 is SGHTA and CDR2 FQGNSA. The CDR3 covers 16 residues. V shed 5 bases and J shed 2 bases, with 19 bases lying between them. In nucleotides, the CDR3 is TGTGCCAGCAGCCCGGGGGTCGGGAGCGGCGCCTACGAGCAGTACTTC. This encodes CASSPGVGSGAYEQYF.